Detailed here is one T cell receptor (beta chain). The antigen is not known. Primed by a sample-barcoded 5' primer and a J-beta primer mix, a second PCR proceeded for 7 to 11 cycles. Through a template-switch adaptor with 12 random nucleotides, each cDNA molecule received a tag. One entry per CDR3 protein, called by TCRdb with MiXCR from the 5' RACE reads. The sample has 1.4 million or so distinct CDR3 sequences; approximately 43% are singletons. The sample originates from a study of blood T cells in healthy people across ages. General study results and limits: In these data, TCR beta diversity tracked strongly with naive T cell percentage. Investigators viewed diversity estimates from one million T cells as underestimates, the study reported.

V dropped 1 base and J dropped 5 bases, with 9 bases sitting between them. The germline gives CDR1 SGHTA, CDR2 FQGNSA. CDR3 size: 14 residues. Isolation recovered at least 6 million PBMCs from every sample. This sequence originates from a woman between 18 and 30 years old in good health. The sample comprised blood. This sequence joins TRBV7-2 and TRBJ1-5; D may be TRBD1 (5 bases). The CDR3 DNA sequence: TGTGCCAGCAGCTTAGAGGGGCGGCATCAGCCCCAGCATTTT. It codes for CASSLEGRHQPQHF.